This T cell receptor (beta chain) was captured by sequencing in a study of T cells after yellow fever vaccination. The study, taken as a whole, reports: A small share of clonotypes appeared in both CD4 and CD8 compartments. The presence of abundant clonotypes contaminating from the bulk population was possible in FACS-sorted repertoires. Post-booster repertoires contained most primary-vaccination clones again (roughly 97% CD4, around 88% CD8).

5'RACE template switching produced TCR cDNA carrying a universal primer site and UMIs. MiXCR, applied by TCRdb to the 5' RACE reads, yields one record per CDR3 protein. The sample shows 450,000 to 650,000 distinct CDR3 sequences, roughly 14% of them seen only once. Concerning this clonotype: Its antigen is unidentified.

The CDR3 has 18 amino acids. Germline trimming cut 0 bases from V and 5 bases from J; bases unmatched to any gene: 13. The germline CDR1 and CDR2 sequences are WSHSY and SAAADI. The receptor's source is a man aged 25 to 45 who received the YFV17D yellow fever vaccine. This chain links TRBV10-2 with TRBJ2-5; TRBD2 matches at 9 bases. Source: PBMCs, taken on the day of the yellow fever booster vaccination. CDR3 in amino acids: CASSESAGGGVGSETQYF. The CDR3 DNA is TGCGCCAGCAGTGAGTCGGCGGGAGGGGGAGTTGGATCGGAGACCCAGTACTTC.